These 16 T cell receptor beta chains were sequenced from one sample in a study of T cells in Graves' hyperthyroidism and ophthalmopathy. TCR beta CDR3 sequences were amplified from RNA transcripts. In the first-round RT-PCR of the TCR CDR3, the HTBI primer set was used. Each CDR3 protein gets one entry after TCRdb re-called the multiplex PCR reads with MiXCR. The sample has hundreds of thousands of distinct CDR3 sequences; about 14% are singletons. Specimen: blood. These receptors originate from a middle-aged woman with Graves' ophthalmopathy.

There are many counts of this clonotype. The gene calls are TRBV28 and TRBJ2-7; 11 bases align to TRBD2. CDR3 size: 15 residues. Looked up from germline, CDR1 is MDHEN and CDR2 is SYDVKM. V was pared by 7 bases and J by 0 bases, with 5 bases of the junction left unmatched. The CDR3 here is CASTLTSGNSYEQYF. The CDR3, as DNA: TGTGCCAGCACTCTGACTAGCGGGAACTCCTACGAGCAGTACTTC.

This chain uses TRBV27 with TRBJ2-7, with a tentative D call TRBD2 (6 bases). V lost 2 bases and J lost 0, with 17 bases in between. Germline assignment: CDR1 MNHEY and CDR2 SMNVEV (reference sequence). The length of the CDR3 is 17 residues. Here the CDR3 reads CASSLLSGSNSSYEQYF. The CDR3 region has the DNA TGTGCCAGCAGTTTACTTAGCGGCAGTAATAGCTCCTACGAGCAGTACTTC.

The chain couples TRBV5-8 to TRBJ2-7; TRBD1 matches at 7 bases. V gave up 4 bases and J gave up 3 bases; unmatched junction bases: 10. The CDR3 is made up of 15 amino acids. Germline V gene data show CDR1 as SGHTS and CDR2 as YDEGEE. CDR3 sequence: CASSLRDRENYEQYF. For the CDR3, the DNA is TGTGCCAGCAGCCTGAGGGACAGAGAGAACTACGAGCAGTACTTC.

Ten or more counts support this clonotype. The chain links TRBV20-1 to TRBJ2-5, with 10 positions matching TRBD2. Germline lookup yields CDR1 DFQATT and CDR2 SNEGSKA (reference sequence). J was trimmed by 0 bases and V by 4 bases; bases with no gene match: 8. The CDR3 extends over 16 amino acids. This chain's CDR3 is CSAIDSGRLDQETQYF. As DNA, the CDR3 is TGCAGTGCTATCGATAGCGGGAGGTTGGACCAAGAGACCCAGTACTTC.

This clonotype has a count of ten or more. The chain's CDR3 is CASSLGGDSSYEQYF. In DNA form, the CDR3 reads TGTGCCAGCAGTTTGGGCGGGGACAGCTCCTACGAGCAGTACTTC. The chain is built from TRBV27 and TRBJ2-7; D possibly corresponds to TRBD1 (7 bases). Between the trimmed V and J ends, which lost 3 bases and 0 bases, there was a span of 12 bases. In germline, CDR1 is MNHEY, CDR2 SMNVEV (reference sequence). This CDR3 spans 15 amino acids.

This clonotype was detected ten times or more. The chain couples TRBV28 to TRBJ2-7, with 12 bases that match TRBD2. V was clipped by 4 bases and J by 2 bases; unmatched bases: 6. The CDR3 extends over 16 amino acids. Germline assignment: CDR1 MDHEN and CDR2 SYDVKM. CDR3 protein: CASSSSASGRAYEQYF. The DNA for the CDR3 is TGTGCCAGCAGTTCCTCCGCTAGCGGGAGGGCCTACGAGCAGTACTTC.

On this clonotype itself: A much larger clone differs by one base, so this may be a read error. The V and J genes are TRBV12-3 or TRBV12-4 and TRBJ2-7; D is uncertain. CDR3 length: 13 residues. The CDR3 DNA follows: TGTGCCAGCAGTTTGGGTTCGCGGTACGGGCAGTACTTC. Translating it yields CASSLGSRYGQYF.

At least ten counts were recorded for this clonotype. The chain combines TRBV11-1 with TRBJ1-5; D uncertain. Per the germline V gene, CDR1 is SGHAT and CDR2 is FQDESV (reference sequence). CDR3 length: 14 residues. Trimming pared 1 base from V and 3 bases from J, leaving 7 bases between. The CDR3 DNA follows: TGTGCCAGCAGCTTAGGGCCGGTCAATCAGCCCCAGCATTTT. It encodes CASSLGPVNQPQHF.

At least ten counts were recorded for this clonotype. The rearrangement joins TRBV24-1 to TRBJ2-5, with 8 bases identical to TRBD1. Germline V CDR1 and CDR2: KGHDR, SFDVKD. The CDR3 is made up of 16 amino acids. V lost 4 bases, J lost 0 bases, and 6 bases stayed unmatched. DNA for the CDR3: TGTGCCACCAGTGACACCGGGACAGGCCACCAAGAGACCCAGTACTTC. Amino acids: CATSDTGTGHQETQYF.

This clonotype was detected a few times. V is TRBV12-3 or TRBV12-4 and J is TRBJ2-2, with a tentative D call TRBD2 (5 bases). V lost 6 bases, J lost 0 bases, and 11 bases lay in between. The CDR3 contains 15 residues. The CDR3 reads CASSWVAPNTGELFF. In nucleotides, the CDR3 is TGTGCCAGCAGCTGGGTAGCGCCGAACACCGGGGAGCTGTTTTTT.

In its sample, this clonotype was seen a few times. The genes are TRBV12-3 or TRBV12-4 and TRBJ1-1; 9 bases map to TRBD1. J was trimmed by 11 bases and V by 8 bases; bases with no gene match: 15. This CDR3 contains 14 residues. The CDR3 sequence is CASGNYRGHLDAFF. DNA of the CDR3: TGTGCCAGCGGAAACTACAGGGGGCACTTGGACGCTTTCTTT.

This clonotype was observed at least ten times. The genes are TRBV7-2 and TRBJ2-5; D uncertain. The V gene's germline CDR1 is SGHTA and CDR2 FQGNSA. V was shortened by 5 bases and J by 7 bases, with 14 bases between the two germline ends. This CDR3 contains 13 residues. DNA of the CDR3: TGTGCCAGCAGCCCTAGTGTGTTAGGGACCCAGTACTTC. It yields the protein CASSPSVLGTQYF.

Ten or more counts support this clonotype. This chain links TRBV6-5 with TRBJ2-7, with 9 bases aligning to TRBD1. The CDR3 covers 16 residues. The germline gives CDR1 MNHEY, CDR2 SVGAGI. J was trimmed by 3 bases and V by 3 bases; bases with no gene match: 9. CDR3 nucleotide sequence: TGTGCCAGCAGTTATGGCCCGGGACAGGGCCACTACGAGCAGTACTTC. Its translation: CASSYGPGQGHYEQYF.

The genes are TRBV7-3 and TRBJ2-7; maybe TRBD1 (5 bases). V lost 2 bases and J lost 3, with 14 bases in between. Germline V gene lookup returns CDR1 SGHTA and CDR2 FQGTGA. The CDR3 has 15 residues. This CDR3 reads CASSLGAYSDYEQYF. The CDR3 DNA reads TGTGCCAGCAGCTTAGGGGCTTACTCTGACTACGAGCAGTACTTC.

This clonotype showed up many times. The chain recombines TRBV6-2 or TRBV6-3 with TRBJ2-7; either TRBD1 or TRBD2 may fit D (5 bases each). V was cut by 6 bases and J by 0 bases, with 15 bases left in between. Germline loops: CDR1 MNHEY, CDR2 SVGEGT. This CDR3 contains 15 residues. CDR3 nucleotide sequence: TGTGCCAGCAGAAGCGGACATTTTAGCTCCTACGAGCAGTACTTC. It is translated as CASRSGHFSSYEQYF.

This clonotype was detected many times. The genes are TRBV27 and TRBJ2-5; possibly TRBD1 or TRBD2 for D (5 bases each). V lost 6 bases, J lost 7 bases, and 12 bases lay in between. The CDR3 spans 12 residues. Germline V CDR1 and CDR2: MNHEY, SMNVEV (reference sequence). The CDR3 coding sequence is TGTGCCAGCAGCGGGATTGGGGGGACCCAGTACTTC. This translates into CASSGIGGTQYF.